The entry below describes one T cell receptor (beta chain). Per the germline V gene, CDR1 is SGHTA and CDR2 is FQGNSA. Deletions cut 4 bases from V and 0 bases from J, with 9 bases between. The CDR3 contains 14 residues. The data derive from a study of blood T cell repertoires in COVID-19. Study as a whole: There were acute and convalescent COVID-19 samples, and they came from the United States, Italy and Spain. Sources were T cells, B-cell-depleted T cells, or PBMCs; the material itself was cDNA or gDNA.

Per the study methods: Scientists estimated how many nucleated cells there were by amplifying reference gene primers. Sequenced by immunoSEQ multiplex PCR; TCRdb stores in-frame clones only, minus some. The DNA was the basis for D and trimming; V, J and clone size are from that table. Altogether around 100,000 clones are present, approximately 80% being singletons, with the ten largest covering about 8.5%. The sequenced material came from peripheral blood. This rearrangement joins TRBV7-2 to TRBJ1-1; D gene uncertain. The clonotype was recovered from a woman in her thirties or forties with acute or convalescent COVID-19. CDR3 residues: CASSSTGLNTEAFF. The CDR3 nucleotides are TGTGCCAGCAGCTCCACGGGATTGAACACTGAAGCTTTCTTT.